This T cell receptor (beta chain) was identified during a study of control samples from healthy donors and cancer patients. This clone was counted between two and nine times. Sequenced by immunoSEQ multiplex PCR; TCRdb stores in-frame clones only, minus some. The sample includes tens of thousands of clones, roughly 80% seen only once; the top ten take about 3%. The germline V gene encodes CDR1 SGHDT and CDR2 YYEEEE. This CDR3 has 13 amino acids. Trimming left V 1 base short and J 0 bases short, with 5 bases between. This receptor was identified in a woman aged 50 to 65 with lung cancer. The specimen sequenced was PBMCs. The gene calls are TRBV5-6 and TRBJ2-7; no definite D call. CDR3 amino acids: CASSLISSYEQYF. The CDR3 nucleotides read TGTGCCAGCAGCTTGATCAGCTCCTACGAGCAGTACTTC.